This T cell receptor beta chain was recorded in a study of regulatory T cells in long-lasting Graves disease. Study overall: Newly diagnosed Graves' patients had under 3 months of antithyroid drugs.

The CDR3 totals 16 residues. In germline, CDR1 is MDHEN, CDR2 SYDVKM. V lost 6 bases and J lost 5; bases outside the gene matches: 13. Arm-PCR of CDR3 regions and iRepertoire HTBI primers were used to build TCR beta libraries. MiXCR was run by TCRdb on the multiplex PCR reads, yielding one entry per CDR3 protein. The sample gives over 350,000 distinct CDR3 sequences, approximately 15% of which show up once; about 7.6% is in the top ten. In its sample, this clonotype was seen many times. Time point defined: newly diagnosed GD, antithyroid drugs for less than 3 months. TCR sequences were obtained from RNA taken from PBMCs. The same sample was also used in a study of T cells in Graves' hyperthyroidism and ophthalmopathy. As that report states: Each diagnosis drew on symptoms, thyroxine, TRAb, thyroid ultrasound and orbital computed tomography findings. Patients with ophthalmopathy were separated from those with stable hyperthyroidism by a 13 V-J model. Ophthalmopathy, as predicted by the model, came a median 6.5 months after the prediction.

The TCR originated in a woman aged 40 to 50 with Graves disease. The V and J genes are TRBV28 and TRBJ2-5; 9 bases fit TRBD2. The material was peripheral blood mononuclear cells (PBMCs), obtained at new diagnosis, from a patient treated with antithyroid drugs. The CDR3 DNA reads TGTGCCAGCAGCCTAGGGGCGGGAGGGCAGTATGAGACCCAGTACTTC. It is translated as CASSLGAGGQYETQYF.